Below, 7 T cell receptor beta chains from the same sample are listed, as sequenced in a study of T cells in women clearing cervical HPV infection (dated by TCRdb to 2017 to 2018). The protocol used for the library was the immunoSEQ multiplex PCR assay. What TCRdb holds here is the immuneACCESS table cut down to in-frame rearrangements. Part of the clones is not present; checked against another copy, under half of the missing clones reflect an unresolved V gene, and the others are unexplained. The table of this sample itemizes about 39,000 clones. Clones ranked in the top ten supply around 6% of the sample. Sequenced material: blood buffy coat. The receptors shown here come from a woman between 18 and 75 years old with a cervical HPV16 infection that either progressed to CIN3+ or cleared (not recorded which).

CDR3 DNA (partial): TGTGCCGTAGCGGGAGTAGTTGGGGCCAACGTG. Translated: CAVAGVVGANV. The entire CDR3 is CAVAGVVGANVLFF. V is TRBV19 and J is TRBJ2-2; 9 bases match TRBD2. The CDR3 goes on 3 residues after the read ends, and that part is filled in from the germline J gene. Germline CDR1 is LNHDA and CDR2 is SQIVND (reference sequence). The CDR3 loop spans 14 amino acids.

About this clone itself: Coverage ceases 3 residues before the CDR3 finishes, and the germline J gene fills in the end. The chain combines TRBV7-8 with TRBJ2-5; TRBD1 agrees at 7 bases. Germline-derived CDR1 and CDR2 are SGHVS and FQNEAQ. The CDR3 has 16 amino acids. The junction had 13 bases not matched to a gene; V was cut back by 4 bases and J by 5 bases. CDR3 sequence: CASSYTGDGMGETQYF. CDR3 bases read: TGTGCCAGCAGCTACACAGGGGACGGGATGGGGGAGACC.

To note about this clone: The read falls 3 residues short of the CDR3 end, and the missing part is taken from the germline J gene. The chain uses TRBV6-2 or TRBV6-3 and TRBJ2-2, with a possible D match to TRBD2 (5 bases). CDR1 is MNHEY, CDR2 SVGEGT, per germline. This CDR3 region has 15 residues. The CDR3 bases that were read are TGTGCCAGCAGTCCCGGACTGTCGGAGCGCTCACCG. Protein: CASSPGLSERSP. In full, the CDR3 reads CASSPGLSERSPLFF.

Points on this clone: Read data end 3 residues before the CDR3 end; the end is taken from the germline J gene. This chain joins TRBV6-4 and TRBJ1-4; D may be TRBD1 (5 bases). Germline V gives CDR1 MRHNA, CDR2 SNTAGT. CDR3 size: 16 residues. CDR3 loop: CASSLFGTDYNSPLFF. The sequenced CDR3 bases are TGTGCCAGCAGTCTATTCGGGACGGACTACAATTCACCA.

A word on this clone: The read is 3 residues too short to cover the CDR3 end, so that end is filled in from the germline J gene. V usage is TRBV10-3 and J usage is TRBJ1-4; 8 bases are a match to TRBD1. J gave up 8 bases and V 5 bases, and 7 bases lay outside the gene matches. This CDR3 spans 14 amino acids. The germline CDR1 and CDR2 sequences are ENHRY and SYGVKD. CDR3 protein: CAISYRGGNEKLFF. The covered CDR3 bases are TGTGCCATCAGTTACAGGGGGGGCAACGAAAAA.

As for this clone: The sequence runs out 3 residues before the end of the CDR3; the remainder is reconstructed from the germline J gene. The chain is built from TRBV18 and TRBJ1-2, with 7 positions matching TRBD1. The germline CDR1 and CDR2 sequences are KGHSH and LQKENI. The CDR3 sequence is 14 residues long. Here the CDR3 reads CASSPPDRPYDYTF. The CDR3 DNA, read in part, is TGTGCCAGCTCACCACCGGACAGGCCCTACGAC.

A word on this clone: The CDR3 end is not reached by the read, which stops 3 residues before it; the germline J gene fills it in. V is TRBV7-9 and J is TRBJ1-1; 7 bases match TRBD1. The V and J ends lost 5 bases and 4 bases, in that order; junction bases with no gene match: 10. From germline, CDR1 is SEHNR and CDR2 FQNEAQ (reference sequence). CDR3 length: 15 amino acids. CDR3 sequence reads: CASSTDRSGVTEAFF. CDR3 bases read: TGTGCCAGCAGCACGGACAGGTCAGGCGTCACTGAA. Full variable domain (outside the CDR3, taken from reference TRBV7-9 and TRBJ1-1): DTGVSQNPRHKITKRGQNVTFRCDPISEHNRLYWYRQTLGQGPEFLTYFQNEAQLEKSRLLSDRFSAERPKGSFSTLEIQRTEQGDSAMYLCASSTDRSGVTEAFFGQGTRLTVV.